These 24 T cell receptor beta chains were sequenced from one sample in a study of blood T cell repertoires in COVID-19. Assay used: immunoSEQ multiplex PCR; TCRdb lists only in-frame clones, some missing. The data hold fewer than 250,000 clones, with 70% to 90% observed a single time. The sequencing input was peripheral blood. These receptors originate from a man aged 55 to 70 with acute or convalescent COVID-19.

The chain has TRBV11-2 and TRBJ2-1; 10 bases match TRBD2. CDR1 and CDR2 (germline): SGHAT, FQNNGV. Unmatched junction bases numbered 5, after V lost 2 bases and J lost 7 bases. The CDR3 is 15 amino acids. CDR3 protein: CASSLSGGARNEQFF. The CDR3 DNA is TGTGCCAGCAGCTTAAGCGGGGGGGCTAGGAATGAGCAGTTCTTC.

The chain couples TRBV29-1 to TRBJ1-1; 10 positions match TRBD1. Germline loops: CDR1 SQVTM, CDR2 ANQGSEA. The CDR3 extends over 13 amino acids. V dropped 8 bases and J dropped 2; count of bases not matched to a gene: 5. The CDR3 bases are TGCAGCCCCTGGGACAGGGGAAACACTGAAGCTTTCTTT. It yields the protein CSPWDRGNTEAFF.

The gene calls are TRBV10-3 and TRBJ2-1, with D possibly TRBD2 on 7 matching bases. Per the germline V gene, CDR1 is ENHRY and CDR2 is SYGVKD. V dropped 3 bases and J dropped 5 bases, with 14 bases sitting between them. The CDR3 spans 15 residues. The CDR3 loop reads CAISDGGAGNNEQFF. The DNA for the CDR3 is TGTGCCATCAGTGATGGGGGGGCGGGTAACAATGAGCAGTTCTTC.

The chain's CDR3 is CASSPQPPGQGAGEQYF. The CDR3 region has the DNA TGTGCCAGCAGCCCCCAGCCCCCGGGACAGGGGGCGGGGGAGCAGTACTTC. This chain connects TRBV7-6 to TRBJ2-7; 12 bases map to TRBD1. The germline V gene has CDR1 SGHVS and CDR2 FNYEAQ. V trimming: 5 bases; J trimming: 7 bases; junction bases outside the gene matches: 15. CDR3 length: 17 residues.

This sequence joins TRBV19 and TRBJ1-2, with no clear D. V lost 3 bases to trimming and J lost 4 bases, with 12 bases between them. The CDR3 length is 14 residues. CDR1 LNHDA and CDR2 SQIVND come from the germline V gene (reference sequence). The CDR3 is CASSIAGGPYGYTF. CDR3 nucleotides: TGTGCCAGTAGTATCGCAGGAGGGCCCTATGGCTACACCTTC.

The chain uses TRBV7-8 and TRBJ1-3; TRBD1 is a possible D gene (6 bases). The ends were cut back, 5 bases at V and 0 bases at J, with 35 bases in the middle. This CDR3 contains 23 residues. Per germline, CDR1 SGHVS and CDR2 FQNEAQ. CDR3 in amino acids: CASSRTILSDSLSLGLSGNTIYF. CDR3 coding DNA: TGTGCCAGCAGCCGGACGATCCTCTCGGACAGTCTCAGCTTGGGTCTCTCTGGAAACACCATATATTTT.

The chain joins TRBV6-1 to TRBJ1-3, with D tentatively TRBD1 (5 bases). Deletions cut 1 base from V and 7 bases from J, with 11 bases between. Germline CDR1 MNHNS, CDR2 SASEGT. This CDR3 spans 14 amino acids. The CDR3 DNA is TGTGCCAGCAGTGAAGAATATCGGGGGAACACCATATATTTT. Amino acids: CASSEEYRGNTIYF.

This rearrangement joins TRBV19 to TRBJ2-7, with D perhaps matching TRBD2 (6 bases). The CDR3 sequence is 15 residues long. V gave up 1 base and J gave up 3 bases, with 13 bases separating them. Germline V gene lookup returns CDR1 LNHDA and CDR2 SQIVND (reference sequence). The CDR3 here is CASSIVGGSYYEQYF. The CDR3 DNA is TGTGCCAGTAGTATAGTCGGGGGAAGTTACTACGAGCAGTACTTC.

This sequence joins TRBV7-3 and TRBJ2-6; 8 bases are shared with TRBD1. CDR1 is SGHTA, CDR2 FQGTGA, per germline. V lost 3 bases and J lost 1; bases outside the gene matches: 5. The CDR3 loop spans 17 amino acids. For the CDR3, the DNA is TGTGCCAGCAGCTTGGGGACAGGAGGGTCTGGGGCCAACGTCCTGACTTTC. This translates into CASSLGTGGSGANVLTF.

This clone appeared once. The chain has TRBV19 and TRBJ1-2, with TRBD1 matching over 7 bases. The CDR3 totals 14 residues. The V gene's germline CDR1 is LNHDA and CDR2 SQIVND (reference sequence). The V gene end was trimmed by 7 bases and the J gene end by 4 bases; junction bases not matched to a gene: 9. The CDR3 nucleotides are TGTGCCAGTATCTGGAACGGGACAGCCTATGGCTACACCTTC. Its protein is CASIWNGTAYGYTF.

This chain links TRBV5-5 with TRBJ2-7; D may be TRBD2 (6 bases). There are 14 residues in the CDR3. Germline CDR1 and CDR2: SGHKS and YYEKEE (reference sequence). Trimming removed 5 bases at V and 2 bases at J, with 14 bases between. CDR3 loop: CASSSGVVTYEQYF. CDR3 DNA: TGTGCCAGCAGTTCGGGGGTAGTCACCTACGAGCAGTACTTC.

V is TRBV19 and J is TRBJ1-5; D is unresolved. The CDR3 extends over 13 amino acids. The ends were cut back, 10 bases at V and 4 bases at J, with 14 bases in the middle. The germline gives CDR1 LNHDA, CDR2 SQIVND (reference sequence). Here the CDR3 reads CATRTVGNQPQHF. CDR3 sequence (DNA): TGTGCCACCCGGACTGTAGGGAATCAGCCCCAGCATTTT. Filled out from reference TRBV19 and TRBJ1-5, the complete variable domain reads DGGITQSPKYLFRKEGQNVTLSCEQNLNHDAMYWYRQDPGQGLRLIYYSQIVNDFQKGDIAEGYSVSREKKESFPLTVTSAQKNPTAFYLCATRTVGNQPQHFGDGTRLSIL.

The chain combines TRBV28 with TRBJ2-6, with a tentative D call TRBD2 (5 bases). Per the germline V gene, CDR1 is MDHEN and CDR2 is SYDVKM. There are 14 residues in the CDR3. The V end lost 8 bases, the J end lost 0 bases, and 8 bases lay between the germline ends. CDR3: CASGRDSGANVLTF. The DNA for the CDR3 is TGTGCCAGCGGCCGGGACTCTGGGGCCAACGTCCTGACTTTC.

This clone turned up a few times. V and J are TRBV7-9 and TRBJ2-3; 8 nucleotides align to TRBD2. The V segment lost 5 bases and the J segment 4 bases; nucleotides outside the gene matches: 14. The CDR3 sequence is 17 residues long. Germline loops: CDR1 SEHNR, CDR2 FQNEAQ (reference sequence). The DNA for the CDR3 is TGTGCCAGCAGCCGAGCACGGGGGGGCCTTGGATCAGATACGCAGTATTTT. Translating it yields CASSRARGGLGSDTQYF.

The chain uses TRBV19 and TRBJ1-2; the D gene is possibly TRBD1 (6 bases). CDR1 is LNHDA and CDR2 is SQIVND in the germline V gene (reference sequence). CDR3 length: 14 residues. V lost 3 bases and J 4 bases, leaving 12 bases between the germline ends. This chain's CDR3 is CASSIQGQFYGYTF. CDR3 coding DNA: TGTGCCAGTAGTATTCAGGGGCAGTTCTATGGCTACACCTTC.

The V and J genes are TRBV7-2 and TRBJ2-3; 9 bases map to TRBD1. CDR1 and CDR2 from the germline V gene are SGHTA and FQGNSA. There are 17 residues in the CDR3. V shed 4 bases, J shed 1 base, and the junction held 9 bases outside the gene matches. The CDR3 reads CASSSRWTGAGTDTQYF. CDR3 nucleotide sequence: TGTGCCAGCAGCTCGAGATGGACAGGGGCGGGCACAGATACGCAGTATTTT.

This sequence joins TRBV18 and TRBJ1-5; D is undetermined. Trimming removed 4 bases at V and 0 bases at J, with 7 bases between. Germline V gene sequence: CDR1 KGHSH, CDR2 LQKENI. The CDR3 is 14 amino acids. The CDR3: CASSQVLSNQPQHF. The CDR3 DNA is TGTGCCAGCTCACAAGTACTTAGCAATCAGCCCCAGCATTTT.

CDR3 loop: CASSLGGEQFF. DNA of the CDR3: TGTGCCAGCAGTTTAGGAGGTGAGCAGTTCTTC. This chain links TRBV12-3 or TRBV12-4 with TRBJ2-1; D unresolved. Trimming left V 1 base short and J 9 bases short, with 4 bases between. The CDR3 is 11 amino acids.

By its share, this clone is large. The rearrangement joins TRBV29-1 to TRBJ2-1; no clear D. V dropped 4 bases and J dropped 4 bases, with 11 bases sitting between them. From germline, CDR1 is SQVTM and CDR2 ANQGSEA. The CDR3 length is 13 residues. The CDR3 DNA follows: TGCAGCGTTGTCCCGCCACTATACAATGAGCAGTTCTTC. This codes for CSVVPPLYNEQFF.

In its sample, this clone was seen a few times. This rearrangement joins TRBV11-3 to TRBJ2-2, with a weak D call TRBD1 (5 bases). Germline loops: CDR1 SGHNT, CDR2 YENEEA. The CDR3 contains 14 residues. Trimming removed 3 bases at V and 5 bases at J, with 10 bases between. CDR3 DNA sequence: TGTGCCAGCAGCTTGGGGCCGACAACCGGGGAGCTGTTTTTT. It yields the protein CASSLGPTTGELFF.

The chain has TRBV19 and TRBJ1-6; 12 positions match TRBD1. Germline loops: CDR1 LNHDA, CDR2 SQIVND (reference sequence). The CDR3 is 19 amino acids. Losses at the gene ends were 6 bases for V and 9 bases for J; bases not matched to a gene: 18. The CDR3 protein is CASSLLRDRGRAVPSPLHF. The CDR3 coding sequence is TGTGCCAGTAGCCTTTTACGGGACAGGGGGCGCGCTGTCCCTTCACCCCTCCACTTT.

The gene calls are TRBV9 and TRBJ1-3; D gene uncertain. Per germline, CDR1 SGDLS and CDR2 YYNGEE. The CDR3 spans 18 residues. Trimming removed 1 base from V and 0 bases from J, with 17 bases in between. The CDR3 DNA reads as TGTGCCAGCAGCGTACTCCCCGGCGGGGAGTCCTCTGGAAACACCATATATTTT. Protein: CASSVLPGGESSGNTIYF. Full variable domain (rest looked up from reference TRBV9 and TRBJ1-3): DSGVTQTPKHLITATGQRVTLRCSPRSGDLSVYWYQQSLDQGLQFLIQYYNGEERAKGNILERFSAQQFPDLHSELNLSSLELGDSALYFCASSVLPGGESSGNTIYFGEGSWLTVV.

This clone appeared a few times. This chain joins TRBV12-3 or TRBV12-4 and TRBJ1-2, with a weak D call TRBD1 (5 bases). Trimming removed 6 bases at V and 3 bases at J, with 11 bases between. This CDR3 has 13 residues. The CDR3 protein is CASRKTVDYGYTF. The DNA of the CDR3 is TGTGCCAGCAGAAAGACAGTTGACTATGGCTACACCTTC.

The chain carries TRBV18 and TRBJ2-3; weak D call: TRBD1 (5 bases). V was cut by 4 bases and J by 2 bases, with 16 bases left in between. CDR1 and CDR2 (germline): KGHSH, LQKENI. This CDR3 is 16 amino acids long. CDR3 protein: CASSRSQGRPTDTQYF. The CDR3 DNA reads TGTGCCAGCTCACGATCGCAGGGAAGACCCACAGATACGCAGTATTTT. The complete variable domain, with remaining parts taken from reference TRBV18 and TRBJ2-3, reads NAGVMQNPRHLVRRRGQEARLRCSPMKGHSHVYWYRQLPEEGLKFMVYLQKENIIDESGMPKERFSAEFPKEGPSILRIQQVVRGDSAAYFCASSRSQGRPTDTQYFGPGTRLTVL.